The clone carrying this T cell receptor beta chain was found once. Antigen unknown. This sample is part of a study of vaccination effects on CD4 cells after COVID-19. Across the whole study: It was a median of 72 days after the second dose that post-vaccine samples were obtained.

ViraFEST assay sequencing came after antigen-specific CD4+ T cells were expanded with viral peptide pools. CD4+ T cells were isolated after around 10 days of culture. Of the BNT162b2 and mRNA-1273 vaccines, participants received two doses of one or the other. None of these healthy vaccinees had been infected with SARS-CoV-2 before vaccination. Data came from immunoSEQ multiplex PCR; TCRdb stores just in-frame clones and leaves some out. The sample has 25,000 to 30,000 clones, more than 60% seen once; the top ten hold about 9.4%. This TCR derives from a human donor who received a COVID-19 vaccine. The material was CD4+ T cells from PBMCs cultured with HCoV-NL63 spike peptides, obtained after COVID-19 vaccination.

Written as DNA, the CDR3 is TGTGCCAGCAGCTTAGGGTCGGCCATGCAGTACTTC. Residues: CASSLGSAMQYF. The rearrangement uses TRBV7-8 and TRBJ2-7; no definite D call. The V gene's germline CDR1 is SGHVS and CDR2 FQNEAQ. Trimming took 1 base from V and 9 from J, leaving 10 bases between them. This CDR3 has 12 amino acids.